These 8 T cell receptor beta chains share one sample of origin, sequenced in a study of control samples from healthy donors and cancer patients. Method: immunoSEQ multiplex PCR; TCRdb's copy keeps in-frame clones and lacks some. The data show under 75,000 clones, almost 85% seen once. The sequencing input was blood. The receptor source for this set is a man aged 40-55 years in good health.

The CDR3 is CASSPLTGGEQFF. The CDR3 nucleotides read TGTGCCAGCAGCCCCCTGACAGGTGGTGAGCAGTTCTTC. This chain joins TRBV7-3 and TRBJ2-1, with D possibly TRBD1 on 6 matching bases. V was trimmed by 5 bases and J by 9 bases, leaving 14 bases between them. Germline values: CDR1 SGHTA, CDR2 FQGTGA. The CDR3 consists of 13 residues.

The V gene is TRBV29-1, the J gene TRBJ2-4; TRBD1 agrees at 8 bases. The CDR3 is 14 amino acids. CDR1 SQVTM and CDR2 ANQGSEA come from the germline V gene. Trimming cost V 7 bases and J 0 bases; bases outside gene matches: 5. The CDR3 DNA sequence: TGCAGCGCTATGGACAGGGCAGCCAAAAACATTCAGTACTTC. Encoded protein: CSAMDRAAKNIQYF.

The chain is built from TRBV6-6 and TRBJ1-5; D call uncertain. Trimming stripped 4 bases from V and 2 bases from J, with 12 bases between. Germline CDR1 and CDR2: MNHNY and SVGAGI (reference sequence). CDR3 length: 15 residues. The CDR3 here is CASSLQRSRNQPQHF. CDR3 bases: TGTGCCAGCAGTTTGCAGCGGTCGCGCAATCAGCCCCAGCATTTT.

This sequence joins TRBV3-1 (or the pseudogene TRBV3-2) and TRBJ2-1, with D hard to call. Trimming pared 1 base from V and 4 bases from J, leaving 8 bases between. The CDR3 spans 14 residues. Germline-derived CDR1 and CDR2 are LGHDT and YNNKEL (reference sequence). The CDR3 loop reads CASSQAHGYNEQFF. The CDR3 DNA follows: TGTGCCAGCAGCCAAGCACACGGATACAATGAGCAGTTCTTC.

The chain uses TRBV11-2 and TRBJ1-2, with D tentatively TRBD1 (6 bases). This CDR3 contains 13 residues. Germline V lookup: CDR1 SGHAT, CDR2 FQNNGV. V shed 5 bases and J shed 4 bases, with 11 bases lying between them. The CDR3 loop reads CASSPQGSYGYTF. In DNA form, the CDR3 reads TGTGCCAGCAGCCCCCAGGGGAGCTATGGCTACACCTTC.

This chain joins TRBV3-1 (or the pseudogene TRBV3-2) and TRBJ1-2; no definite D call. The ends were cut back, 0 bases at V and 5 bases at J, with 13 bases in the middle. This CDR3 comprises 15 residues. Germline-derived CDR1 and CDR2 are LGHDT and YNNKEL (reference sequence). CDR3 nucleotide sequence: TGTGCCAGCAGCCAAGATGTTGGCAGCGGATATGGCTACACCTTC. This sequence encodes CASSQDVGSGYGYTF.

The V and J genes are TRBV3-1 (or the pseudogene TRBV3-2) and TRBJ2-1, with D possibly matching TRBD2 (6 bases). The length of the CDR3 is 17 residues. Germline V lookup: CDR1 LGHDT, CDR2 YNNKEL (reference sequence). V lost 1 base and J lost 2, with 15 bases in between. CDR3 region: CASSQGFGGTAYNEQFF. CDR3 sequence (DNA): TGTGCCAGCAGCCAAGGATTTGGTGGGACTGCCTACAATGAGCAGTTCTTC.

The V gene is TRBV11-3, the J gene TRBJ2-1, with 10 bases matching TRBD1. Germline V gene data show CDR1 as SGHNT and CDR2 as YENEEA. The V and J ends lost 8 bases and 7 bases, in that order; junction bases with no gene match: 11. The CDR3 totals 15 residues. CDR3 in amino acids: CASGNDRGRKNEQFF. The CDR3 DNA sequence: TGTGCCAGCGGGAACGACAGGGGGCGTAAGAATGAGCAGTTCTTC.